Presented here are 5 T cell receptor beta chains from one specimen sequenced in a study of spatial heterogeneity in lung cancer. From the 5' RACE reads, TCRdb called clonotypes with MiXCR, one entry per CDR3 protein. Seen here are 40,000 to 50,000 distinct CDR3 sequences, 6.5% to 8% observed once, and the top ten hold about 13%. Time point in this sample: sample taken at primary tumor resection. No cells were sorted before sequencing. The whole RNA sequenced was extracted from tumor, nontumor lung or frozen PBMC. The sequencing here drew on PBMCs, taken at surgery. These TCRs come from a female donor with early-stage non-small cell lung cancer.

The chain couples TRBV6-6 to TRBJ1-1; 10 bases agree with TRBD1. Germline V gene sequence: CDR1 MNHNY, CDR2 SVGAGI (reference sequence). Germline trimming cut 2 bases from V and 1 base from J; bases unmatched to any gene: 7. The CDR3 runs to 17 residues. This CDR3 is CASSYHPGQGGNTEAFF. The CDR3 DNA reads TGTGCCAGCAGTTACCACCCAGGACAGGGGGGGAACACTGAAGCTTTCTTT.

The V gene is TRBV30, the J gene TRBJ1-4; tentatively, D is TRBD1 (5 bases). V was cut by 4 bases and J by 8 bases, with 14 bases left in between. Germline assignment: CDR1 GTSNPN and CDR2 SVGIG (reference sequence). This CDR3 contains 13 residues. DNA for the CDR3: TGTGCCTGGAAAGGGACCGCGAGGGAAAAACTGTTTTTT. Translated: CAWKGTAREKLFF.

This clonotype has more than one count but fewer than ten. The gene calls are TRBV12-3 or TRBV12-4 and TRBJ2-5; the D gene is possibly TRBD1 (5 bases). This CDR3 comprises 13 residues. V lost 7 bases and J lost 1, with 10 bases in between. The CDR3, as DNA: TGTGCCAGCAACCGCAGGGTCCAAGAGACCCAGTACTTC. This codes for CASNRRVQETQYF.

This clonotype was observed many times. The chain uses TRBV4-3 and TRBJ2-4; D is ambiguous. The CDR3 runs 15 residues. Germline values: CDR1 LGHNA, CDR2 YSLEER. Trimming pared 0 bases from V and 4 bases from J, leaving 10 bases between. The CDR3 loop is CASSQDPLGKNIQYF. The CDR3 nucleotides read TGCGCCAGCAGCCAAGATCCCCTCGGTAAAAACATTCAGTACTTC.

This clonotype occurred a few times. The chain has TRBV7-2 and TRBJ1-4; D is uncertain. The CDR3 runs to 15 residues. CDR1 is SGHTA and CDR2 is FQGNSA in the germline V gene. V lost 1 base to trimming and J lost 4 bases, with 10 bases between them. The CDR3 DNA sequence: TGTGCCAGCAGCTTAGGCGGGAACGGTAATGAAAAACTGTTTTTT. Protein product: CASSLGGNGNEKLFF.